Listed below are T cell receptor beta chains from one sample, sequenced in a study of blood T cell repertoires in COVID-19. TCRdb's table, derived via immunoSEQ multiplex PCR, lists solely in-frame clones and lacks some. Of 80,000 or so clones listed, 82% are singletons. The sequencing sample was made of peripheral blood. All receptors come from a woman in her seventies with acute or convalescent COVID-19. Each CDR3 is given with its conserved first and last residue. A D gene is named only where the DNA matches it firmly. Only some rows state a clone size, as once, few, many or a class for expanded clones.

TRBJ2-1	-	TRBD1	TRBV19	14	CASRTGSSYNEQFF	TGTGCCAGTAGGACAGGGAGCTCCTACAATGAGCAGTTCTTC
TRBJ2-7	-	-	TRBV27	14	CASSSWTTHYEQYF	TGTGCCAGCAGTTCCTGGACTACTCACTACGAGCAGTACTTC
TRBJ1-1	few	TRBD1	TRBV5-8	13	CASSWDRGHEAFF	TGTGCCAGCAGCTGGGACAGGGGCCATGAAGCTTTCTTT
TRBJ1-2	few	-	TRBV3-1/TRBV3-2	16	CASRLQGTNSNYGYTF	TGTGCCAGCAGACTACAAGGGACTAACTCTAACTATGGCTACACCTTC
TRBJ1-6	few	-	TRBV2	11	CASGGTSPLHF	TGTGCCAGCGGCGGGACTTCACCCCTCCACTTT
TRBJ2-2	-	-	TRBV27	14	CASIPGQGIGELFF	TGTGCCAGCATACCGGGTCAGGGAATCGGGGAGCTGTTTTTT
TRBJ1-3	-	TRBD1	TRBV5-1	17	CASSLGAGTASGNTIYF	TGCGCCAGCAGCTTGGGCGCCGGGACAGCCTCTGGAAACACCATATATTTT
TRBJ2-1	-	-	TRBV11-2	14	CASTLGTFVNEQFF	TGTGCCAGCACCCTAGGGACATTTGTCAATGAGCAGTTCTTC
TRBJ1-2	once	TRBD1	TRBV5-1	15	CASSLGTAGGYGYTF	TGCGCCAGCAGCTTGGGGACCGCAGGGGGCTATGGCTACACCTTC
TRBJ1-2	-	TRBD1	TRBV19	15	CASSIQGAQNYGYTF	TGTGCCAGTAGTATCCAGGGGGCGCAGAACTATGGCTACACCTTC
TRBJ2-6	-	TRBD1	TRBV2	17	CASITGTGVAGANVLTF	TGTGCCAGCATAACCGGGACAGGGGTAGCTGGGGCCAACGTCCTGACTTTC
TRBJ1-6	-	-	TRBV2	14	CASRPRVKGSPLHF	TGTGCCAGCAGGCCCAGGGTCAAGGGTTCACCCCTCCACTTT
TRBJ1-5	many	-	TRBV19	13	CASSIGVTQPQHF	TGTGCCAGTAGTATCGGAGTGACTCAGCCCCAGCATTTT
TRBJ1-1	once	-	TRBV27	16	CASSLGRDKPNTEAFF	TGTGCCAGCAGTTTAGGACGGGACAAGCCGAACACTGAAGCTTTCTTT
TRBJ1-1	-	TRBD1	TRBV27	14	CASSLNRGNTEAFF	TGTGCCAGCAGTTTAAACAGGGGGAACACTGAAGCTTTCTTT
TRBJ1-5	-	TRBD1	TRBV5-1	14	CASSKGQVGEPQHF	TGCGCCAGCAGCAAGGGACAGGTTGGTGAGCCCCAGCATTTT
TRBJ2-1	-	-	TRBV15	17	CATSRESWATERNEQFF	TGTGCCACCAGCAGAGAATCATGGGCGACGGAACGCAATGAGCAGTTCTTC